Here is one TCR beta chain with its context. As yet, its antigen is unknown. Patients were excluded for autoimmune disease history or systemic immunosuppression. Baseline was the first blood sampling point, followed by cycle 4 day 1 and cycle 7 day 1. Germline-derived CDR1 and CDR2 are SQVTM and ANQGSEA. CDR3 length: 18 amino acids. Deletions cut 0 bases from V and 2 bases from J, with 21 bases between. These data come from a study of OX40 agonist ivuxolimab in advanced cancers. Here immunoSEQ multiplex PCR was the method, and the copy in TCRdb shows in-frame clones only, minus some. The table includes 42,000 or so clones, approximately 83% detected once. Points from the study as a whole: Fewer expanded clones were found on average in CD4+ than in CD8+ T cells. Low normalized T-cell clonal expansion was additionally recorded for some nonresponders.

The chain has TRBV29-1 and TRBJ2-3, with D perhaps TRBD1 or TRBD2 (6 bases each). This TCR derives from an adult with an advanced solid tumor such as melanoma, head and neck, liver or kidney cancer. Material: CD4+ or CD8+ T cells sorted from blood, obtained in a trial of the OX40 agonist ivuxolimab. The CDR3 nucleotides read TGCAGCGTTGAAGATCATATGGGGGCCGGGACTGACACAGATACGCAGTATTTT. This translates into CSVEDHMGAGTDTDTQYF.